The TCR beta chain under discussion was sequenced for a study of cytomegalovirus exposure and HLA in healthy donors. Comments on this clone: The antigen remains unidentified.

Broader study findings: The dataset shows that most TCR sequences were rare, while some public TCRs occurred in many donors.

Germline-derived CDR1 and CDR2 are SEHNR and FQNEAQ (reference sequence). V lost 1 base, J lost 3 bases, and 10 bases lay in between. The CDR3 totals 14 residues. Some clones are missing from TCRdb's copy, which holds only in-frame ones; the method was immunoSEQ multiplex PCR. The sample contains over 200,000 clones, approximately 80% of which appear only once. Sequencing input: PBMCs. This chain uses TRBV7-9 with TRBJ2-7; maybe TRBD2 (6 bases). This receptor was obtained from a woman aged 25 to 39 in good health and CMV-seropositive. CDR3 sequence reads: CASSLGASVYEQYF. DNA for the CDR3: TGTGCCAGCAGCTTAGGGGCTAGCGTCTACGAGCAGTACTTC.